These 29 T cell receptor beta chains share one sample of origin, sequenced in a study of regulatory T cells in long-lasting Graves disease. Building of the TCR beta libraries involved iRepertoire HTBI primers and Arm-PCR of CDR3 regions. TCRdb ran MiXCR on the multiplex PCR reads and lists one entry per CDR3 protein. The repertoire consists of roughly 360,000 distinct CDR3 sequences, with approximately 25% occurring once and the leading ten covering about 29%. Specified time point: persistent/refractory GD, antithyroid drugs over 5 years with positive TRAb. Making the TCR library involved RNA that had been extracted from PBMCs. Sample: peripheral blood mononuclear cells (PBMCs), taken when the disease was refractory, from a patient treated with antithyroid drugs. These receptors were collected from a woman aged 40 to 50 with Graves disease.

This clonotype was seen ten or more times. The V gene is TRBV28, the J gene TRBJ1-5; D not certain. V shed 7 bases and J shed 2 bases, with 15 bases lying between them. Germline CDR1 and CDR2: MDHEN and SYDVKM. The CDR3 has 15 residues. CDR3 protein: CASTLGGFGNQPQHF. As DNA, the CDR3 is TGTGCCAGCACCTTGGGTGGATTTGGCAATCAGCCCCAGCATTTT.

In this sample, this clonotype turned up a few times. This may arise from a read error, as a much more abundant clone is one base away. Since no conserved phenylalanine or tryptophan closes the CDR3, a read error is the likely cause. The gene calls are TRBV12-3 or TRBV12-4 and TRBJ2-4; no definite D call. Trimming pared 4 bases from V and 1 base from J, leaving 8 bases between. This CDR3 has 14 residues. CDR3 protein: CASSSGVAKNIQYL. Written as DNA, the CDR3 is TGTGCCAGCAGTTCCGGAGTGGCCAAAAACATTCAGTACCTC.

As concerns this clonotype: This may stem from a read error, because a much larger clone lies one nucleotide away. The chain couples TRBV28 to TRBJ2-7, with 7 bases that match TRBD2. V was pared by 5 bases and J by 3 bases, with 13 bases of the junction left unmatched. Germline CDR1 is MDHEN and CDR2 is SYDVKM. This CDR3 comprises 16 residues. This CDR3 is CASSPGPGLTYYEQYF. CDR3 in DNA: TGTGCCAGCAGTCCAGGGCCGGGACTAACGTACTACGAGCAGTACTTC.

This clonotype was observed once. The CDR3 nucleotides read TGTGCCAGCAGTAGGACAGGGGGAAGAAGTTCACCCCTCCACTTT. Its protein is CASSRTGGRSSPLHF. J is TRBJ1-6 and V is TRBV28; 10 bases match TRBD1. Trimming at V came to 5 bases and at J to 9 bases, leaving 7 bases not matched to a gene. This CDR3 is built from 15 residues. CDR1 is MDHEN, CDR2 SYDVKM, per germline.

The gene calls are TRBV9 and TRBJ1-5, with D possibly being TRBD1 (6 bases). With 3 bases removed from V and 6 bases from J, the gap between germline ends came to 13 bases. CDR1 is SGDLS and CDR2 is YYNGEE in the germline V gene. The CDR3 runs 14 residues. The CDR3 sequence is CASSAETGSQPQHF. For the CDR3, the DNA is TGTGCCAGCAGCGCTGAGACAGGCAGTCAGCCCCAGCATTTT.

The rearrangement uses TRBV13 and TRBJ2-7; D uncertain. The CDR3 is 13 amino acids. The germline V gene encodes CDR1 PRHDT and CDR2 FYEKMQ (reference sequence). With 5 bases removed from V and 4 bases from J, the gap between germline ends came to 12 bases. The chain's CDR3 is CASSPGEAYEQYF. The DNA of the CDR3 is TGTGCCAGCAGCCCCGGTGAGGCATACGAGCAGTACTTC.

This rearrangement joins TRBV14 to TRBJ2-5, with unresolved D. The CDR3 loop spans 18 amino acids. Trimming left V 1 base short and J 1 base short, with 19 bases between. Germline lookup yields CDR1 SGHDN and CDR2 FVKESK. The CDR3 protein is CASSQGGQIPAPQETQYF. DNA for the CDR3: TGTGCCAGCAGCCAAGGTGGGCAGATCCCTGCTCCCCAAGAGACCCAGTACTTC.

Many counts were recorded for this clonotype. The gene calls are TRBV28 and TRBJ2-7, with 9 bases matching TRBD1. The germline V gene encodes CDR1 MDHEN and CDR2 SYDVKM. J was trimmed by 6 bases and V by 5 bases; bases with no gene match: 8. The CDR3 extends over 14 amino acids. CDR3 loop: CASSLGTGSAEQYF. DNA of the CDR3: TGTGCCAGCAGTCTAGGGACAGGGTCTGCCGAGCAGTACTTC. The full variable domain, with the rest looked up from reference TRBV28 and TRBJ2-7, is DVKVTQSSRYLVKRTGEKVFLECVQDMDHENMFWYRQDPGLGLRLIYFSYDVKMKEKGDIPEGYSVSREKKERFSLILESASTNQTSMYLCASSLGTGSAEQYFGPGTRLTVT.

This clonotype was recorded many times. J is TRBJ1-3 and V is TRBV12-3 or TRBV12-4; D possibly corresponds to TRBD1 (6 bases). This CDR3 spans 16 amino acids. The ends were cut back, 5 bases at V and 0 bases at J, with 14 bases in the middle. The CDR3 DNA sequence: TGTGCCAGCAGTGTCAGGGGAAAGCACTCTGGAAACACCATATATTTT. This codes for CASSVRGKHSGNTIYF.

The V call is TRBV27, the J call TRBJ2-7, with D maybe TRBD2 (5 bases). The CDR3 has 14 residues. V lost 7 bases, J lost 3 bases, and 16 bases lay in between. The germline gives CDR1 MNHEY, CDR2 SMNVEV (reference sequence). The CDR3 protein is CASKAGGYFYEQYF. CDR3 in DNA: TGTGCCAGCAAGGCTGGAGGATACTTCTACGAGCAGTACTTC.

The chain employs TRBV19 and TRBJ2-7, with TRBD1 as a possible D gene (6 bases). CDR3 length equals 15 residues. Per germline, CDR1 LNHDA and CDR2 SQIVND (reference sequence). V dropped 2 bases and J dropped 0 bases, with 11 bases sitting between them. The CDR3 loop is CASSIMAGDSYEQYF. CDR3 sequence (DNA): TGTGCCAGTAGTATAATGGCAGGGGACTCCTACGAGCAGTACTTC.

This clonotype was seen a few times. The chain uses TRBV27 and TRBJ2-7; TRBD2 agrees at 7 bases. The CDR3 covers 15 residues. Germline values: CDR1 MNHEY, CDR2 SMNVEV (reference sequence). With 4 bases clipped from V and 2 bases from J, the junction kept 8 bases outside the gene matches. CDR3 sequence: CASSWGGKGAYEQYF. Written as DNA, the CDR3 is TGTGCCAGCAGTTGGGGGGGAAAGGGTGCCTACGAGCAGTACTTC.

V and J are TRBV24-1 and TRBJ1-5; D not certain. Germline CDR1 is KGHDR and CDR2 is SFDVKD. V lost 4 bases to trimming and J lost 4 bases, with 7 bases between them. The CDR3 length is 13 residues. Here the CDR3 reads CATSEAPNQPQHF. CDR3 coding DNA: TGTGCCACCAGTGAAGCCCCGAATCAGCCCCAGCATTTT.

About this clonotype itself: A much more abundant neighbour one base away suggests this may be a read error. It is likely a read error, because the conserved phenylalanine at the end of the CDR3 is missing. The genes are TRBV12-5 and TRBJ1-1; D unclear. The CDR3 is 15 amino acids. The V end lost 3 bases, the J end lost 5 bases, and 16 bases lay between the germline ends. Germline CDR1 reads LGHNT; CDR2 reads FRNRAP. CDR3 protein: CASGLELLGHTEAFC. CDR3 DNA sequence: TGTGCTAGTGGTTTAGAATTGCTAGGGCATACTGAAGCTTTCTGT.

This clonotype was observed many times. The gene calls are TRBV2 and TRBJ2-4; a weak D match, TRBD1 (6 bases). V was shortened by 6 bases and J by 0 bases, with 15 bases between the two germline ends. Per germline, CDR1 SNHLY and CDR2 FYNNEI. The CDR3 extends over 16 amino acids. CDR3: CASRGQGTLAKNIQYF. Here the CDR3 DNA reads TGTGCCAGCAGGGGCCAGGGGACCCTAGCCAAAAACATTCAGTACTTC. Filled out from reference TRBV2 and TRBJ2-4, the complete variable domain reads EPEVTQTPSHQVTQMGQEVILRCVPISNHLYFYWYRQILGQKVEFLVSFYNNEISEKSEIFDDQFSVERPDGSNFTLKIRSTKLEDSAMYFCASRGQGTLAKNIQYFGAGTRLSVL.

This sequence joins TRBV7-9 and TRBJ1-1, with 7 positions matching TRBD1. V shed 2 bases, J shed 0 bases, and the junction held 3 bases outside the gene matches. The CDR3 covers 15 residues. The germline V gene encodes CDR1 SEHNR and CDR2 FQNEAQ (reference sequence). The CDR3 region is CASSLSGTVNTEAFF. The CDR3 coding sequence is TGTGCCAGCAGCTTAAGTGGGACAGTGAACACTGAAGCTTTCTTT.

This clonotype came up a few times. The CDR3 loop is CASSVGTSSYNEQFF. The CDR3 region has the DNA TGTGCCAGCAGCGTTGGAACGAGCTCCTACAATGAGCAGTTCTTC. The chain couples TRBV25-1 to TRBJ2-1; D call uncertain. Trimming cost V 6 bases and J 0 bases, with 12 bases left between them. Germline V gives CDR1 MGHDK, CDR2 SYGVNS. The CDR3 has 15 amino acids.

This clonotype has only a few counts. This chain uses TRBV25-1 with TRBJ2-5, with TRBD2 identical over 11 bases. CDR1 and CDR2 from the germline V gene are MGHDK and SYGVNS. The CDR3 is made up of 18 amino acids. V shed 3 bases, J shed 5 bases, and the junction held 14 bases outside the gene matches. The CDR3 region is CASSDLAGGEGSVETQYF. As DNA, the CDR3 is TGTGCCAGCAGTGACCTAGCGGGAGGAGAGGGGTCGGTGGAGACCCAGTACTTC.

The sample holds many counts of this clonotype. The rearrangement uses TRBV3-1 and TRBJ1-2; 9 positions match TRBD1. CDR3 length: 15 residues. Trimming took 5 bases from V and 0 from J; bases not matched to a gene: 4. CDR1 and CDR2 (germline): LGHDT, YNNKEL (reference sequence). CDR3 sequence (DNA): TGTGCCAGCAGCGGGGGGACAGGGCCTAACTATGGCTACACCTTC. Translation gives CASSGGTGPNYGYTF.

Concerning this clonotype itself: A much bigger clone sits one base away, suggesting this may be a read error. The V call is TRBV20-1, the J call TRBJ2-7, with 8 bases matching TRBD2. The germline V gene encodes CDR1 DFQATT and CDR2 SNEGSKA (reference sequence). This CDR3 is 15 amino acids long. With V trimmed by 0 bases and J by 5 bases, 9 bases remained unmatched. This CDR3 is CSARDSGGDLHEQYF. The CDR3 nucleotides are TGCAGTGCTAGAGACAGCGGGGGAGATCTCCACGAGCAGTACTTC.

This clonotype was picked up a small number of times. This sequence joins TRBV5-1 and TRBJ1-5, with 7 bases matching TRBD1. The CDR3 consists of 14 residues. Per the germline V gene, CDR1 is SGHRS and CDR2 is YFSETQ. V was clipped by 4 bases and J by 1 base; unmatched bases: 2. CDR3 bases: TGCGCCAGCAGCACAGGGGAGAGCAATCAGCCCCAGCATTTT. Translating it yields CASSTGESNQPQHF.

The rearrangement links TRBV19 to TRBJ1-1, with 7 bases lining up with TRBD1. This CDR3 is 14 amino acids long. The V gene end was trimmed by 7 bases and the J gene end by 1 base; junction bases not matched to a gene: 6. Per the germline V gene, CDR1 is LNHDA and CDR2 is SQIVND (reference sequence). CDR3 nucleotide sequence: TGTGCCAGTACCCCCAGGGGGAGGAACACTGAAGCTTTCTTT. As protein: CASTPRGRNTEAFF.

The chain has TRBV14 and TRBJ2-1; 10 bases map to TRBD2. This CDR3 is 16 amino acids long. Germline V gene lookup returns CDR1 SGHDN and CDR2 FVKESK. V shed 4 bases, J shed 8 bases, and the junction held 11 bases outside the gene matches. As DNA, the CDR3 is TGTGCCAGCAGCCGTAAAGCGGGAGGGCCGAAATATGAGCAGTTCTTC. Protein sequence: CASSRKAGGPKYEQFF. Filled out from reference TRBV14 and TRBJ2-1, the complete variable domain reads EAGVTQFPSHSVIEKGQTVTLRCDPISGHDNLYWYRRVMGKEIKFLLHFVKESKQDESGMPNNRFLAERTGGTYSTLKVQPAELEDSGVYFCASSRKAGGPKYEQFFGPGTRLTVL.

The CDR3 nucleotides are TGCGCCAGCAGTGAGTCGAGGCAGGGCAACCCCGGGGAAACTGAAGCTTTCTTT. Translated: CASSESRQGNPGETEAFF. The chain uses TRBV10-1 and TRBJ1-1, with TRBD1 as a possible D gene (5 bases). Germline V gene data show CDR1 as WNHNN and CDR2 as SYGVQD (reference sequence). The V end lost 0 bases, the J end lost 5 bases, and 22 bases lay between the germline ends. The CDR3 sequence is 18 residues long.

This clonotype was counted many times. This rearrangement joins TRBV7-8 to TRBJ2-7, with D maybe TRBD2 (6 bases). Per germline, CDR1 SGHVS and CDR2 FQNEAQ. The CDR3 totals 16 residues. Trimming removed 0 bases from V and 4 bases from J, with 16 bases in between. The CDR3 DNA follows: TGTGCCAGCAGCTTAGCCTCCGGGACTGGGGGATACGAGCAGTACTTC. Translating gives CASSLASGTGGYEQYF.

This clonotype appeared a few times. The CDR3 coding sequence is TGCGCCAGCAGCCAAGAGGGGGGGAACTATGGCTACACCTTC. Translation gives CASSQEGGNYGYTF. The V and J genes are TRBV4-1 and TRBJ1-2; tentative D call: TRBD1 (5 bases). The CDR3 consists of 14 residues. The germline V and J ends were trimmed by 0 bases and 2 bases, with 7 bases remaining between them. Germline V CDR1 and CDR2: MGHRA, YSYEKL.

The CDR3 coding sequence is TGTGCCAGCAGCTCCAGCGGGAGTTGGGGGAACATTCAGTACTTC. Amino acid sequence: CASSSSGSWGNIQYF. The chain joins TRBV7-2 to TRBJ2-4, with 8 bases lining up with TRBD2. The V segment lost 4 bases and the J segment 7 bases; nucleotides outside the gene matches: 9. Per the germline V gene, CDR1 is SGHTA and CDR2 is FQGNSA. This CDR3 comprises 15 residues.

This clonotype has just a few counts. This chain connects TRBV4-1 to TRBJ1-1, with a tentative D call TRBD1 (5 bases). The V end was cut by 3 bases, the J end by 1 base, with 9 bases between. The CDR3 has 14 residues. The germline V gene encodes CDR1 MGHRA and CDR2 YSYEKL. CDR3 DNA: TGCGCCAGCAGCCACGTAGGGACGAACACTGAAGCTTTCTTT. Protein sequence: CASSHVGTNTEAFF.

This chain connects TRBV13 to TRBJ1-6, with D uncertain. In germline, CDR1 is PRHDT, CDR2 FYEKMQ (reference sequence). V gave up 0 bases and J gave up 0 bases, with 6 bases separating them. The CDR3 consists of 16 residues. In DNA form, the CDR3 reads TGTGCCAGCAGCTTAGGGGCGAGCTCCTATAATTCACCCCTCCACTTT. As protein: CASSLGASSYNSPLHF.